This TCR beta chain came from a study of beta chain features in type 1 diabetes. Looking at the study overall: Healthy donors and patients had similar age, gender and cell yields.

Study findings and constraints: Significant though moderate, a shortening of TCRB CDR3s appeared in all four CD4+ subsets of Type 1 diabetes patients. These data did not resolve whether HLA type affects TCRB rearrangement.

Since all of the isolated RNA was reverse transcribed, expressed TCRB transcripts were what got sequenced. Reads from naive, central memory and regulatory T cell samples averaged roughly 3.6 million. Here immunoSEQ multiplex PCR was the method, and the copy in TCRdb shows in-frame clones only, minus some. The table lists 200,000 to 300,000 clones, approximately 15% of them singletons. This clone came up a few times. Its target is not known. One heparinised blood draw averaging around 100 mL was given by each donor. CDR1 and CDR2 (germline): SQVTM, ANQGSEA. This CDR3 comprises 13 residues. The V end was cut by 8 bases, the J end by 3 bases, with 16 bases between.

The receptor was isolated from a man under 40 with type 1 diabetes. The V gene is TRBV29-1, the J gene TRBJ1-1; the D is unclear. The sequencing sample was made of naive CD4+ T cells from blood. CDR3 sequence: CSYAGLRDTEAFF. Written as DNA, the CDR3 is TGCAGCTATGCGGGCCTGCGGGACACTGAAGCTTTCTTT.